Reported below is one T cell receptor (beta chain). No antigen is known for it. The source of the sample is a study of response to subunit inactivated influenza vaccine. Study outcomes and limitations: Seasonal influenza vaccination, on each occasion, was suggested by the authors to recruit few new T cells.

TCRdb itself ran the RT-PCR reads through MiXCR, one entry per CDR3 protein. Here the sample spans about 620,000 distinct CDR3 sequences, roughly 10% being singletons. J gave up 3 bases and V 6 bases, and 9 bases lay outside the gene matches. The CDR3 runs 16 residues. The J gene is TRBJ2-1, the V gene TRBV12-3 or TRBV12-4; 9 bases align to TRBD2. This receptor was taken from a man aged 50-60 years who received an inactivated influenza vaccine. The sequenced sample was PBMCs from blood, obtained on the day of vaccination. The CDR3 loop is CASSPPGLAIYNEQFF. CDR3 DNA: TGTGCCAGCAGCCCCCCTGGACTAGCGATCTACAATGAGCAGTTCTTC.